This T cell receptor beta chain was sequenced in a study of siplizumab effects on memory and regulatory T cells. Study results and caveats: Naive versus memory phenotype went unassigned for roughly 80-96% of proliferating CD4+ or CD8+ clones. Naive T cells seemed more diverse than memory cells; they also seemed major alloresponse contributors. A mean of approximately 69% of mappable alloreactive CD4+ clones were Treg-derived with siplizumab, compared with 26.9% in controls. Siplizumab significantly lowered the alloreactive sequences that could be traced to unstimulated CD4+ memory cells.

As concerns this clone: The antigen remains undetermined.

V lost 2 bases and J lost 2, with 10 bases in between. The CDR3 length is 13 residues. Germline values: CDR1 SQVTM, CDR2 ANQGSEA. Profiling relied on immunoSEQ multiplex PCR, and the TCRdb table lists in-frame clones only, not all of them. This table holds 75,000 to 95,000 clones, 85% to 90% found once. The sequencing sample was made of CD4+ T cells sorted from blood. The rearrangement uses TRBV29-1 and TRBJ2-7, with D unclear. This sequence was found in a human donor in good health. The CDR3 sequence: CSVEWAVTYEQYF. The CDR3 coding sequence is TGCAGCGTTGAATGGGCAGTGACCTACGAGCAGTACTTC.